Listed below are T cell receptor beta chains from one sample, sequenced in a study of blood T cell repertoires in COVID-19. TCRdb's table, derived via immunoSEQ multiplex PCR, lists solely in-frame clones and lacks some. The table has about 240,000 clones, roughly four fifths seen once. Specimen: peripheral blood. The source of these receptors is a woman in her sixties with active or convalescent COVID-19. CDR3s include the opening cysteine and the closing phenylalanine or tryptophan. The order of the fields is D gene, V gene, J gene, clone size, CDR3 DNA, CDR3 protein. The D gene is left open where the match is weak. The size of a clone is reported for some rows only, either as once, few or many, or as a class for expanded clones.

TRBD1	TRBV5-1	TRBJ1-2	-	TGCGCCAGCAGCTTGACGGGACAGGGGGCCCCCTATGGCTACACCTTC	CASSLTGQGAPYGYTF
-	TRBV15	TRBJ1-1	-	TGTGCCACCAGCAGAGGCGGAGGCCAAACTGAAGCTTTCTTT	CATSRGGGQTEAFF
TRBD1	TRBV4-2	TRBJ2-5	-	TGTGCCAGCAGCTTAGGGACAGGGCAAGAGACCCAGTACTTC	CASSLGTGQETQYF
TRBD1	TRBV3-1/TRBV3-2	TRBJ1-2	-	TGTGCCAGCAGCCAAGGCGGGACAGGGTATGGCTACACCTTC	CASSQGGTGYGYTF
-	TRBV6-5	TRBJ1-1	-	TGTGCCAGCAGTTGGGGCTTGACAGTTGAAGCTTTCTTT	CASSWGLTVEAFF
-	TRBV7-2	TRBJ2-2	-	TGTGCCAGCAGCCCGGGGGTCACCGGGGAGCTGTTTTTT	CASSPGVTGELFF
TRBD2	TRBV2	TRBJ2-1	-	TGTGCCAGCTCGGGACTAGCTTACTACAATGAGCAGTTCTTC	CASSGLAYYNEQFF
TRBD2	TRBV11-3	TRBJ2-5	-	TGTGCCAGCAGCCAGGGGACTAGCGGGGAGGGGACCCAGTACTTC	CASSQGTSGEGTQYF
-	TRBV6-5	TRBJ1-6	-	TGTGCCAGCAGCGTTGGGCAGGATAATTCACCCCTCCACTTT	CASSVGQDNSPLHF
-	TRBV5-5	TRBJ1-6	-	TGTGCCAGCAGCTTGGCCCCCTCCGAGAATTCACCCCTCCACTTT	CASSLAPSENSPLHF
-	TRBV1	TRBJ2-7	-	TGCACCAGGGGGGGTCCTTACGAGCAGTACTTC	CTRGGPYEQYF
TRBD1	TRBV7-2	TRBJ1-5	-	TGTGCCAGCAGGTACGGGGGAACAGGGGTAGAGGAGCCCCAGCATTTT	CASRYGGTGVEEPQHF
TRBD2	TRBV11-3	TRBJ2-1	-	TGTGCCAGCAGCTTAGACCCAGCGGGGGGGCCCAGCAATGAGCAGTTCTTC	CASSLDPAGGPSNEQFF
-	TRBV19	TRBJ1-6	-	TGTGCCAGTAGTACACAGGATTCACCCCTCCACTTT	CASSTQDSPLHF
-	TRBV7-9	TRBJ1-1	-	TGTGCCAGCAACCTAGGGGTCGGGCAGTTTAATGAAGCTTTCTTT	CASNLGVGQFNEAFF
-	TRBV5-1	TRBJ1-2	-	TGCGCCAGCAGCTCGGGGGTTTCTAACTATGGCTACACCTTC	CASSSGVSNYGYTF
TRBD1	TRBV19	TRBJ1-1	-	TGTGCCAGTAGTAGGGACAGCTTGAACACTGAAGCTTTCTTT	CASSRDSLNTEAFF
-	TRBV11-3	TRBJ1-1	once	TGTGCCAGCAGCGAAGAGGGGAACACTGAAGCTTTCTTT	CASSEEGNTEAFF
-	TRBV18	TRBJ1-4	-	TGTGCCAGCTCACCATATCTCGGCAGGGTCGACGAAAAACTGTTTTTT	CASSPYLGRVDEKLFF
-	TRBV6-2/TRBV6-3	TRBJ1-1	-	TGTGCCAGCAGTTACCGGGGGAACACTGAAGCTTTCTTT	CASSYRGNTEAFF
-	TRBV9	TRBJ1-5	-	TGTGCCAGCGGCAGGGAAGCCAGCCAGCCCCAGCATTTT	CASGREASQPQHF
-	TRBV7-2	TRBJ2-5	-	TGTGCCAGCAGCTACCCCTACGGTCCCCAGTACTTC	CASSYPYGPQYF
TRBD1	TRBV19	TRBJ1-5	-	TGTGCCAGCAGGGGGGGCAATCAGCCCCAGCATTTT	CASRGGNQPQHF
TRBD2	TRBV5-1	TRBJ2-7	-	TGCGCCAGCAGCCTCCAAGCGGGGGGGTCCTACGAGCAGTACTTC	CASSLQAGGSYEQYF
-	TRBV29-1	TRBJ1-5	few	TGCAGCGTTCGACAGGATAGCAATCAGCCCCAGCATTTT	CSVRQDSNQPQHF
-	TRBV9	TRBJ2-3	-	TGTGCCAGCAGCCTGCAGCGAACGGCCTCAGATACGCAGTATTTT	CASSLQRTASDTQYF
-	TRBV12-2	TRBJ1-5	-	TGTGCAAGTCGCTTTGTAGGGGGACGCGAAATGGATCAGCCCCAGCATTTT	CASRFVGGREMDQPQHF
-	TRBV5-1	TRBJ2-2	-	TGCGCCAGCCGGTTCGACACCGGGGAGCTGTTTTTT	CASRFDTGELFF
-	TRBV5-1	TRBJ1-2	-	TGCGCCAGCAGCTTTGGCGGGGACCCTAACTATGGCTACACCTTC	CASSFGGDPNYGYTF
TRBD1	TRBV3-1/TRBV3-2	TRBJ1-6	-	TGTGCCAGCAGCCCCCGGGACAGGGGGCATAATTCACCCCTCCACTTT	CASSPRDRGHNSPLHF
-	TRBV2	TRBJ2-2	-	TGTGCCAGCCGGACTCAGAACACCGGGGAGCTGTTTTTT	CASRTQNTGELFF
TRBD1	TRBV18	TRBJ2-1	-	TGTGCCAGCTCACGGGGACAGGGGGAATACAATGAGCAGTTCTTC	CASSRGQGEYNEQFF
-	TRBV6-5	TRBJ2-5	few	TGTGCCAGCAGTTACGGTAGCCAAGAGACCCAGTACTTC	CASSYGSQETQYF
-	TRBV7-8	TRBJ1-4	-	TGTGCCAGCAGCTCACCGCAGGGGAAAGCTAATGAAAAACTGTTTTTT	CASSSPQGKANEKLFF
-	TRBV18	TRBJ1-1	-	TGTGCCAGCTCACCCCGCGCACAGGGTGAGAACACTGAAGCTTTCTTT	CASSPRAQGENTEAFF
TRBD1	TRBV19	TRBJ1-3	once	TGTGCCAGTAGGGTGGGACAGTCGTGGAACACCATATATTTT	CASRVGQSWNTIYF
-	TRBV19	TRBJ1-4	-	TGTGCCAGTAGTCCGGGTTCAACTAATGAAAAACTGTTTTTT	CASSPGSTNEKLFF
-	TRBV6-5	TRBJ1-2	once	TGTGCCAGCAGTTCGTCAGGGGACTATGGCTACACCTTC	CASSSSGDYGYTF
-	TRBV27	TRBJ1-1	-	TGTGCCAGCAGTATGAAGGGGACTGAAGCTTTCTTT	CASSMKGTEAFF
TRBD1	TRBV19	TRBJ1-6	-	TGTGCCAGTAGTAGACGAACAGGGGCGAATTCACCCCTCCACTTT	CASSRRTGANSPLHF
-	TRBV9	TRBJ2-7	-	TGTGCCAGCAGCGTAGCCGACAACCCATCCTACGAGCAGTACTTC	CASSVADNPSYEQYF
-	TRBV11-1	TRBJ2-7	-	TGTGCCAGCAGCAAAGTCCTACGGGGGGAGCAGTACTTC	CASSKVLRGEQYF
-	TRBV4-3	TRBJ1-1	-	TGCGCCAGCAGCCAAGTTGGCCCCTTGGTTTTCTTT	CASSQVGPLVFF
TRBD1	TRBV19	TRBJ1-2	-	TGTGCCAGTAGTATAGACAGGGGGCATGGCTACACCTTC	CASSIDRGHGYTF
TRBD2	TRBV4-1	TRBJ2-1	-	TGCGCCAGCAGGCTCTCAGGGTCGGGGGGCAATGAGCAGTTCTTC	CASRLSGSGGNEQFF
-	TRBV7-2	TRBJ1-1	-	TGTGCCAGCAGCCGAACAATGAACACTGAAGCTTTCTTT	CASSRTMNTEAFF
-	TRBV7-6	TRBJ2-1	-	TGTGCCAGCAGCAAATCGGGGGGCGCAAACAATGAGCAGTTCTTC	CASSKSGGANNEQFF
-	TRBV27	TRBJ1-2	-	TGTGCCAGCAGTTTAGGGAGAGCAGGAGACCGTTATGGCTACACCTTC	CASSLGRAGDRYGYTF